This is a list of T cell receptor beta chains from one sample in a study of blood T cell repertoires in COVID-19. Data came from immunoSEQ multiplex PCR; TCRdb stores just in-frame clones and leaves some out. Of 210,000 or so clones listed, 90% are singletons. Sequenced material: peripheral blood. Receptor source: a man in his fifties or sixties with acute or convalescent COVID-19. CDR3s include the opening cysteine and the closing phenylalanine or tryptophan.

j_call | v_call | cdr3_aa
TRBJ1-5 | TRBV6-5 | CASRTGRNQPQHF
TRBJ1-1 | TRBV2 | CASSEMKSSGGNTEAFF
TRBJ2-1 | TRBV2 | CASSLQQGTRFLNEQFF
TRBJ2-4 | TRBV2 | CASSGPGQRDENIQYF
TRBJ2-1 | TRBV5-4 | CASFRLAGIDNEQFF
TRBJ2-3 | TRBV6-5 | CASSYRTSGGTDTQYF
TRBJ2-1 | TRBV10-3 | CAISESNSLAGQREQFF
TRBJ1-4 | TRBV3-1/TRBV3-2 | CASSQSYATNEKLFF
TRBJ1-3 | TRBV3-1/TRBV3-2 | CASSRFGSSGGNTIYF
TRBJ1-1 | TRBV6-5 | CASSMTEDTEAFF
TRBJ1-6 | TRBV19 | CASSITGSNSPLHF
TRBJ2-7 | TRBV1 | CTSSQSSGRRPYEQYF
TRBJ2-1 | TRBV29-1 | CSGSPGQYNEQFF
TRBJ2-2 | TRBV30 | CAWSVRGSGGLTGELFF
TRBJ2-5 | TRBV3-1/TRBV3-2 | CASSQDTGVIKETQYF
TRBJ2-7 | TRBV28 | CASSYPHTDEQYF
TRBJ2-1 | TRBV18 | CASSSLAGVDNEQFF
TRBJ1-5 | TRBV3-1/TRBV3-2 | CASSQDWQNQPQHF
TRBJ2-1 | TRBV19 | CASSWDSRGNEQFF
TRBJ1-4 | TRBV19 | CASSASGQGEKLFF
TRBJ2-7 | TRBV10-3 | CAIGNEQYF
TRBJ1-1 | TRBV5-1 | CASSLGLASEAFF
TRBJ2-5 | TRBV7-3 | CASSRTGGLETQYF
TRBJ1-5 | TRBV7-2 | CASSLEWTGAQPQHF
TRBJ2-5 | TRBV28 | CASSPPGRGWLSQETQYF
TRBJ1-5 | TRBV10-3 | CAISQGNQPQHF
TRBJ1-4 | TRBV5-8 | CASNRGQLNEKLFF
TRBJ2-5 | TRBV27 | CASSLNRGQETQYF
TRBJ1-1 | TRBV6-2/TRBV6-3 | CASSYLQGATEAFF
TRBJ2-7 | TRBV19 | CASSRADRYEQYF
TRBJ2-3 | TRBV4-3 | CASSPGGTQYF
TRBJ1-5 | TRBV30 | CAWQNKGAGNQPQHF
TRBJ2-3 | TRBV5-1 | CASTTSGPTDTQYF
TRBJ2-5 | TRBV5-6 | CASSFTLAGGPGETQYF
TRBJ2-1 | TRBV7-2 | CASSLSAGSYNEQFF
TRBJ2-7 | TRBV5-5 | CASSWDRPTYEQYF
TRBJ2-5 | TRBV7-8 | CASSLRVGVAGETQYF
TRBJ2-5 | TRBV29-1 | CSVAPGLAGEETQYF
TRBJ1-5 | TRBV19 | CASSLDRPNGNQPQHF
TRBJ2-1 | TRBV7-3 | CASSSRLADEQFF
TRBJ2-3 | TRBV6-1 | CASSEGGGSTDTQYF
TRBJ1-5 | TRBV6-7 | CASSYSRDRVNQPQHF
TRBJ2-7 | TRBV5-6 | CASSPREPYEQYF
TRBJ1-1 | TRBV10-3 | CAISESGLLNTEAFF
TRBJ2-1 | TRBV5-1 | CASSTRTSSKLSAEQFF
TRBJ2-3 | TRBV5-1 | CASSLESSGSGTQYF